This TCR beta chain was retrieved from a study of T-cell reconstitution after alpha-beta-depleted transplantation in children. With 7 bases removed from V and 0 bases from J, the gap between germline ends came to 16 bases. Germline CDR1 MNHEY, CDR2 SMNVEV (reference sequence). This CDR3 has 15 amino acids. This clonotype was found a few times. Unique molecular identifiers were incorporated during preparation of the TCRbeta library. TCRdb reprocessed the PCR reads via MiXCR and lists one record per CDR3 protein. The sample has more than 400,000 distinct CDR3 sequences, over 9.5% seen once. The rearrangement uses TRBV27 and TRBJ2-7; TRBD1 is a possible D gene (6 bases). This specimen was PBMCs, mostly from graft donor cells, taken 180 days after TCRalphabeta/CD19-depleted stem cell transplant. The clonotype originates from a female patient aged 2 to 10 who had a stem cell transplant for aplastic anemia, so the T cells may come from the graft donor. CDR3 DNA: TGTGCCAGCAAGGCTAATACAGGGAGCTCCTACGAGCAGTACTTC. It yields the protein CASKANTGSSYEQYF.